The 24 T cell receptor beta chains below come from one sample, sequenced in a study of cytomegalovirus exposure and HLA in healthy donors (dated by TCRdb to 2015 to 2018). The protocol used for the library was the immunoSEQ multiplex PCR assay. The multiplex PCR relied on a mix of 60 forward primers for TCR Vbeta segments and 13 reverse primers for TCR Jbeta segments. TCRdb took over this immuneACCESS table, retaining in-frame rearrangements with V and J assigned. Such tables are incomplete; in checked studies, under half of the missing clones stem from an unresolved V gene, and the remainder is unexplained. The sample profile shows over 30,000 clones; less than 75% of them were found once. The ten largest clones capture roughly a tenth of the sample. The source material was PBMCs. The source is a man aged 40-50 years in good health and CMV-seropositive.

This clone was found once. This chain uses TRBV6-4 with TRBJ2-1; D remains ambiguous. V was shortened by 1 base and J by 0 bases, with 10 bases between the two germline ends. The CDR3 loop spans 16 amino acids. Germline assignment: CDR1 MRHNA and CDR2 SNTAGT. CDR3 sequence: CASSDLPWSSYNEQFF. CDR3 in DNA: TGTGCCAGCAGTGACTTACCCTGGAGCTCCTACAATGAGCAGTTCTTC.

Details on this clone: Its ends do not fully match the called genes, so a read error is possible. The sample has other DNA sequences that encode this CDR3 too. The chain employs TRBV7-9 and TRBJ1-6; perhaps TRBD1 as D (5 bases). Per the germline V gene, CDR1 is SEHNR and CDR2 is FQNEAQ (reference sequence). CDR3 size: 15 residues. CDR3 nucleotides: TGCGCCAGCAGGCCCCCGGGACTGAGGGATTCACCCCTCCACTTT. Residues: CASRPPGLRDSPLHF.

The genes are TRBV18 and TRBJ2-6; TRBD1 might be the D (6 bases). Germline values: CDR1 KGHSH, CDR2 LQKENI. The CDR3 totals 19 residues. V was trimmed by 3 bases and J by 0 bases, leaving 18 bases between them. CDR3 DNA: TGTGCCAGCTCACCCTTGGAAGGGGGAGAGAACTCTGGGGCCAACGTCCTGACTTTC. Translation: CASSPLEGGENSGANVLTF.

The chain couples TRBV5-1 to TRBJ2-7; tentative D call: TRBD1 (5 bases). The CDR3 length is 15 residues. Germline V CDR1 and CDR2: SGHRS, YFSETQ. V lost 0 bases to trimming and J lost 0 bases, with 10 bases between them. In DNA form, the CDR3 reads TGCGCCAGCAGCTTGGCCAAGGGGTCCTCCTACGAGCAGTACTTC. This translates into CASSLAKGSSYEQYF.

The chain has TRBV7-2 and TRBJ1-4; D perhaps matches TRBD1 (6 bases). Trimming took 5 bases from V and 6 from J, leaving 16 bases between them. In germline, CDR1 is SGHTA, CDR2 FQGNSA. The CDR3 is 15 amino acids. CDR3 amino acids: CASSRGGSGDEKLFF. As DNA, the CDR3 is TGTGCCAGCAGCCGAGGGGGTTCTGGAGATGAAAAACTGTTTTTT.

This clone was found a few times. The chain links TRBV27 to TRBJ2-7, with D perhaps matching TRBD2 (5 bases). The CDR3 contains 14 residues. V was shortened by 2 bases and J by 0 bases, with 8 bases between the two germline ends. Germline CDR1 is MNHEY and CDR2 is SMNVEV (reference sequence). This CDR3 reads CASSLGRGSYEQYF. In nucleotides, the CDR3 is TGTGCCAGCAGTTTAGGTCGGGGCTCCTACGAGCAGTACTTC.

V gene TRBV9 combines with J gene TRBJ2-1, with 8 bases that match TRBD2. The CDR3 has 14 residues. CDR1 and CDR2 from the germline V gene are SGDLS and YYNGEE. V trimming: 0 bases; J trimming: 9 bases; junction bases outside the gene matches: 5. The CDR3 sequence: CASSVDERGIEQFF. CDR3 nucleotides: TGTGCCAGCAGCGTAGATGAGCGGGGGATTGAGCAGTTCTTC. The full variable domain, completed using reference TRBV9 and TRBJ2-1, is DSGVTQTPKHLITATGQRVTLRCSPRSGDLSVYWYQQSLDQGLQFLIQYYNGEERAKGNILERFSAQQFPDLHSELNLSSLELGDSALYFCASSVDERGIEQFFGPGTRLTVL.

The rearrangement joins TRBV6-1 to TRBJ2-7; 11 bases agree with TRBD1. The CDR3 is 15 residues long. Germline V gene sequence: CDR1 MNHNS, CDR2 SASEGT. Trimming at V came to 5 bases and at J to 3 bases, leaving 6 bases not matched to a gene. The CDR3 region is CASSTGTGGYYEQYF. In DNA form, the CDR3 reads TGTGCCAGCAGTACCGGGACAGGGGGATACTACGAGCAGTACTTC.

This chain connects TRBV30 to TRBJ1-3, with no clear D. CDR3 length: 15 amino acids. Trimming pared 2 bases from V and 0 bases from J, leaving 11 bases between. From germline, CDR1 is GTSNPN and CDR2 SVGIG (reference sequence). This CDR3 reads CAWSRLGSSGNTIYF. The CDR3 DNA reads TGTGCCTGGAGTAGGTTAGGGAGCTCTGGAAACACCATATATTTT.

The chain uses TRBV5-6 and TRBJ1-6; maybe TRBD1 (5 bases). Trimming shortened V by 5 bases and J by 10 bases, and 16 bases separated the two germline ends. The CDR3 is 14 amino acids. CDR1 is SGHDT and CDR2 is YYEEEE in the germline V gene. The CDR3 coding sequence is TGTGCCAGCAGGGACGCAGGGATGGGATCACCCCTCCACTTT. Its translation is CASRDAGMGSPLHF.

The J gene is TRBJ2-7, the V gene TRBV11-3; 13 bases align to TRBD2. The V gene end was trimmed by 0 bases and the J gene end by 5 bases; junction bases not matched to a gene: 1. This CDR3 is built from 15 residues. Germline loops: CDR1 SGHNT, CDR2 YENEEA. The CDR3 DNA reads TGTGCCAGCAGCTTAGATGGGACTAGCGGGGACGAGCAGTACTTC. Protein product: CASSLDGTSGDEQYF.

The rearrangement links TRBV7-2 to TRBJ1-6; the D is unclear. Per the germline V gene, CDR1 is SGHTA and CDR2 is FQGNSA. CDR3 length: 15 residues. Trimming shortened V by 1 base and J by 5 bases, and 9 bases separated the two germline ends. The CDR3, as DNA: TGTGCCAGCAGCTTAGGGTCCGAGAATAATTCACCCCTCCACTTT. Translating gives CASSLGSENNSPLHF.

This clone was counted a few times. The V and J genes are TRBV2 and TRBJ1-4; 10 bases match TRBD1. The J segment lost 7 bases and the V segment lost 8 bases, leaving 7 bases of the junction unmatched. Germline CDR1 is SNHLY and CDR2 is FYNNEI. The length of the CDR3 is 14 residues. The CDR3 protein is CASVDRGRTEKLFF. The CDR3 DNA reads as TGTGCCAGCGTCGACAGGGGGCGGACTGAAAAACTGTTTTTT.

The chain uses TRBV6-1 and TRBJ2-7; the match to TRBD1 covers 8 bases. Germline assignment: CDR1 MNHNS and CDR2 SASEGT. The CDR3 totals 13 residues. Trimming cost V 4 bases and J 3 bases; bases outside gene matches: 2. The CDR3 DNA follows: TGTGCCAGCAGTGGGACAGGGAGCTACGAGCAGTACTTC. Translating it yields CASSGTGSYEQYF.

This sequence joins TRBV18 and TRBJ2-7; TRBD1 aligns across 11 bases. CDR1 KGHSH and CDR2 LQKENI come from the germline V gene. This CDR3 spans 17 amino acids. After removal of 5 bases from V and 1 base from J, the junction contained 10 bases not matched to a gene. CDR3 sequence: CASSTTPGQGVSYEQYF. The CDR3 nucleotides read TGTGCCAGCTCAACCACTCCGGGACAGGGGGTTTCCTACGAGCAGTACTTC. The complete variable domain, with remaining parts taken from reference TRBV18 and TRBJ2-7, reads NAGVMQNPRHLVRRRGQEARLRCSPMKGHSHVYWYRQLPEEGLKFMVYLQKENIIDESGMPKERFSAEFPKEGPSILRIQQVVRGDSAAYFCASSTTPGQGVSYEQYFGPGTRLTVT.

This clone was picked up a small number of times. The chain recombines TRBV19 with TRBJ2-6; D is unresolved. Trimming stripped 5 bases from V and 1 base from J, with 9 bases between. Looked up from germline, CDR1 is LNHDA and CDR2 is SQIVND (reference sequence). CDR3 length equals 15 residues. The CDR3 bases are TGTGCCAGTAGTCGTCCCGGGTCTGGGGCCAACGTCCTGACTTTC. Residues: CASSRPGSGANVLTF.

The chain employs TRBV5-6 and TRBJ2-7; D is possibly TRBD2 (6 bases). This CDR3 contains 16 residues. Germline assignment: CDR1 SGHDT and CDR2 YYEEEE. Deletions cut 0 bases from V and 2 bases from J, with 15 bases between. The CDR3 protein is CASSLVRRGSAYEQYF. The CDR3 region has the DNA TGTGCCAGCAGCTTGGTCAGGAGGGGATCGGCCTACGAGCAGTACTTC.

Only a few counts were recorded for this clone. The chain recombines TRBV5-4 with TRBJ2-6, with TRBD1 identical over 7 bases. The CDR3 consists of 17 residues. The V gene end was trimmed by 0 bases and the J gene end by 4 bases; junction bases not matched to a gene: 7. Germline CDR1 and CDR2: SGHNT and YYREEE (reference sequence). The CDR3 protein is CASSLALQGTGANVLTF. The DNA for the CDR3 is TGTGCCAGCAGCTTGGCCCTACAGGGGACCGGGGCCAACGTCCTGACTTTC. Based on the CDR3 plus reference TRBV5-4 and TRBJ2-6, the full variable domain is ETGVTQSPTHLIKTRGQQVTLRCSSQSGHNTVSWYQQALGQGPQFIFQYYREEENGRGNFPPRFSGLQFPNYSSELNVNALELDDSALYLCASSLALQGTGANVLTFGAGSRLTVL.

This clone was seen a few times. V gene TRBV5-1 combines with J gene TRBJ2-7, with 8 positions matching TRBD1. V lost 3 bases, J lost 2 bases, and 4 bases stayed unmatched. Looked up from germline, CDR1 is SGHRS and CDR2 is YFSETQ. CDR3 length: 14 amino acids. CDR3 sequence: CASSSGQGTYEQYF. CDR3 nucleotides: TGCGCCAGCAGCTCCGGACAGGGAACCTACGAGCAGTACTTC.

Written as DNA, the CDR3 is TGTGCCAGTAGTGTCCTAGGGGAGGGCACTAATGAAAAACTGTTTTTT. It codes for CASSVLGEGTNEKLFF. The genes are TRBV19 and TRBJ1-4; possible D gene TRBD1, 5 bases. Germline V gene sequence: CDR1 LNHDA, CDR2 SQIVND (reference sequence). Trimming pared 5 bases from V and 2 bases from J, leaving 15 bases between. The CDR3 covers 16 residues.

V gene TRBV9 combines with J gene TRBJ1-4, with 7 bases fitting TRBD1. This CDR3 is 15 amino acids long. Unmatched junction bases numbered 3, after V lost 0 bases and J lost 4 bases. Per germline, CDR1 SGDLS and CDR2 YYNGEE. CDR3 coding DNA: TGTGCCAGCAGCGTAGGCGACAGGGTTAATGAAAAACTGTTTTTT. Residues: CASSVGDRVNEKLFF.

The chain is built from TRBV27 and TRBJ1-5; D is possibly TRBD1 (5 bases). The CDR3 is made up of 14 amino acids. The V end lost 8 bases, the J end lost 6 bases, and 17 bases lay between the germline ends. Looked up from germline, CDR1 is MNHEY and CDR2 is SMNVEV (reference sequence). CDR3 bases: TGTGCCAGCCAAGCCCAGGGAATTCTTCAGCCCCAGCATTTT. Its translation is CASQAQGILQPQHF.

The V gene is TRBV19, the J gene TRBJ1-5, with D perhaps matching TRBD1 (6 bases). Germline lookup yields CDR1 LNHDA and CDR2 SQIVND (reference sequence). V was clipped by 4 bases and J by 2 bases, with 9 bases between them. This CDR3 is 14 amino acids long. The CDR3 is CASSRDMGNQPQHF. CDR3 nucleotides: TGTGCCAGTAGTAGGGACATGGGCAATCAGCCCCAGCATTTT.

The chain couples TRBV9 to TRBJ2-7, with unresolved D. Germline V gene data show CDR1 as SGDLS and CDR2 as YYNGEE. Deletions cut 2 bases from V and 12 bases from J, with 3 bases between. This CDR3 spans 8 amino acids. The CDR3 DNA reads TGTGCCAGCAGCGTTCGGTACTTC. Its translation is CASSVRYF.